What follows describes a single TCR beta chain. Its antigen is undetermined. This entry comes from a study of cytomegalovirus exposure and HLA in healthy donors. 60 Vbeta and 13 Jbeta primers were used in PCR. Using immunoSEQ multiplex PCR, the repertoire was profiled, and TCRdb retains in-frame clones only, with some absent. This table has some 200,000 clones, about four fifths appearing once. Study-wide findings and caveats: Reports showed the classifier diagnosing cytomegalovirus status with high specificity and sensitivity. In an earlier analysis, productive rearrangement rates for most beta V segments clustered near 87% or 30%.

V was clipped by 1 base and J by 6 bases, with 13 bases between them. The CDR3 extends over 15 amino acids. CDR1 is SGHTA, CDR2 FQGNSA, per germline. This TCR came from a woman aged 18-35 years in good health and CMV-seronegative. Sequencing was carried out using PBMCs. J is TRBJ1-3 and V is TRBV7-2, with a weak D call TRBD1 (5 bases). In DNA form, the CDR3 reads TGTGCCAGCAGCTTAGTACCAGGGAGGGAAAACACCATATATTTT. This sequence encodes CASSLVPGRENTIYF. The whole variable domain, remainder taken from reference TRBV7-2 and TRBJ1-3, is GAGVSQSPSNKVTEKGKDVELRCDPISGHTALYWYRQSLGQGLEFLIYFQGNSAPDKSGLPSDRFSAERTGGSVSTLTIQRTQQEDSAVYLCASSLVPGRENTIYFGEGSWLTVV.